The entry below gives a single TCR beta chain sequence along with its context. The antigen remains undetermined. The entry originates in a study of cytomegalovirus exposure and HLA in healthy donors. General study results and limits: Apparent HLA restriction characterized most CMV-associated TCR beta chains in a later analysis.

The CDR3 is 14 amino acids. Germline V lookup: CDR1 MNHEY, CDR2 SMNVEV (reference sequence). PCR primers comprised 60 Vbeta and 13 Jbeta primers. Method: immunoSEQ multiplex PCR; TCRdb's copy keeps in-frame clones and lacks some. The sample lists around 250,000 clones, about 80% seen once, with about 7.3% in the top ten. The TCR was taken from a woman aged 55-75 years in good health and CMV-seropositive. The sequenced sample consisted of PBMCs. The rearrangement joins TRBV27 to TRBJ2-5; 8 positions match TRBD1. The J call may be incorrect, as the DNA end agrees better with TRBJ2-7. The CDR3 DNA sequence: TGTGCCAGCAGTTCCGGACAGGGAATTTACGAGCAGTACTTC. Its protein is CASSSGQGIYEQYF.